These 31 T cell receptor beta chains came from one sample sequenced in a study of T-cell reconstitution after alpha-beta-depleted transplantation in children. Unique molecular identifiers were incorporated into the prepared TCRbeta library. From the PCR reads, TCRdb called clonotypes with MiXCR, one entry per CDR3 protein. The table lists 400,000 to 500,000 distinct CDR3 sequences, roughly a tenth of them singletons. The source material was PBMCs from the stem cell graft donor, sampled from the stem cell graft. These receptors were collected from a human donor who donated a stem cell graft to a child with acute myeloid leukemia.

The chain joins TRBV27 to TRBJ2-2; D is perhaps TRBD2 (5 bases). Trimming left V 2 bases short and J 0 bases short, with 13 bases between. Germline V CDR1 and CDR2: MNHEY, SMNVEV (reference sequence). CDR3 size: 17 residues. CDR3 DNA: TGTGCCAGCAGTTTAGTCAGAGGGTTCGCGAACACCGGGGAGCTGTTTTTT. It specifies CASSLVRGFANTGELFF.

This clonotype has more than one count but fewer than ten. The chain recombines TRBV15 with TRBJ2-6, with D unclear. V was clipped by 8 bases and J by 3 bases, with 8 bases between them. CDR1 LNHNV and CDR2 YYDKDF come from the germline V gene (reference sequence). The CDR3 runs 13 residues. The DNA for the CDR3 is TGTGCCACCGGTGAATTTGGGGCCAACGTCCTGACTTTC. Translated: CATGEFGANVLTF.

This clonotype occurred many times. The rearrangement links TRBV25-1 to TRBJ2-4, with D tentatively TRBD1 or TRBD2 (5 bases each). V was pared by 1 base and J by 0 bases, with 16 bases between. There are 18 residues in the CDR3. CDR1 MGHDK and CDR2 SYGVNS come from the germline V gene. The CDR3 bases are TGTGCCAGCAGTGAATGGGGTCGGGGTCAGGGAGCCAAAAACATTCAGTACTTC. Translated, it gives CASSEWGRGQGAKNIQYF.

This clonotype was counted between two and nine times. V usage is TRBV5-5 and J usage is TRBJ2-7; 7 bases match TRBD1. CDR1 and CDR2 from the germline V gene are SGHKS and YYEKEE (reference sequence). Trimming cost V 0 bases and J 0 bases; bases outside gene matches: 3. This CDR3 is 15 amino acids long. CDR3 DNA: TGTGCCAGCAGCTTGGCCGGGGACAGCTCCTACGAGCAGTACGTC. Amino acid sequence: CASSLAGDSSYEQYV.

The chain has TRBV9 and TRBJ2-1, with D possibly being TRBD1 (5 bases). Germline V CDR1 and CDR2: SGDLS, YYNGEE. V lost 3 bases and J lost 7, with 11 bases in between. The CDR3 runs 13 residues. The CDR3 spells CASSAGSGNEQFF. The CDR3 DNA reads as TGTGCCAGCAGCGCAGGGTCAGGTAATGAGCAGTTCTTC.

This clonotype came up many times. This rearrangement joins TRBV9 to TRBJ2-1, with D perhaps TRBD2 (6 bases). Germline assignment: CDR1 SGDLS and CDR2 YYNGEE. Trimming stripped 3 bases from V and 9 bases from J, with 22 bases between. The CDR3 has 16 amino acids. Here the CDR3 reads CASSAFSGAGGFEQFF. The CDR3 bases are TGTGCCAGCAGCGCCTTTTCGGGAGCTGGTGGCTTTGAGCAGTTCTTC.

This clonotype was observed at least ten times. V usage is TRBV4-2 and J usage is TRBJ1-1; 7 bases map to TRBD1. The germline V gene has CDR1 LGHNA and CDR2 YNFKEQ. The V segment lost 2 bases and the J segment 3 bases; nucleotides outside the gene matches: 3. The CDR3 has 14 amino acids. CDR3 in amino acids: CASSQRTGDTEAFF. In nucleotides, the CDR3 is TGTGCCAGCAGCCAACGAACAGGGGACACTGAAGCTTTCTTT.

CDR3 bases: TGTGCCAGCAGCTTAGATCCAGCGGGGGGCAAAGAGACCCAGTACTTC. It is translated as CASSLDPAGGKETQYF. The chain recombines TRBV7-2 with TRBJ2-5; 9 bases agree with TRBD2. Germline V gives CDR1 SGHTA, CDR2 FQGNSA. J gave up 3 bases and V 1 base, and 6 bases lay outside the gene matches. The CDR3 is 16 amino acids.

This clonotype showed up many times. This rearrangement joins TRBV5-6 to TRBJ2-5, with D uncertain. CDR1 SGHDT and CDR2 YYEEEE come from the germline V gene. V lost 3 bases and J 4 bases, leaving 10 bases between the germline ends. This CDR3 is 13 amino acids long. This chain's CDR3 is CASSYQIPETQYF. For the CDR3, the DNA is TGTGCCAGCAGCTATCAAATCCCAGAGACCCAGTACTTC.

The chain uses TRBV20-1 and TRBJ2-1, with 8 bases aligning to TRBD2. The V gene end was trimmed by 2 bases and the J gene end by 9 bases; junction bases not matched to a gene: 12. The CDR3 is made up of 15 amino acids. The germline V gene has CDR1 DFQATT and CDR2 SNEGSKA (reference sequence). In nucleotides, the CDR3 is TGCAGTGCTAGATCTTTCGGGAGGGCCGCTAGTGAGCAGTTCTTC. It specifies CSARSFGRAASEQFF.

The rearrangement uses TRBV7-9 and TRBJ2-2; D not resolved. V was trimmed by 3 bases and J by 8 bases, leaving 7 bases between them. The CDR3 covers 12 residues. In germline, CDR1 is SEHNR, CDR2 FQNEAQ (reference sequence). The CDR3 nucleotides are TGTGCCAGCAGCTTTTCTGAGGGGGAGCTGTTTTTT. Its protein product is CASSFSEGELFF.

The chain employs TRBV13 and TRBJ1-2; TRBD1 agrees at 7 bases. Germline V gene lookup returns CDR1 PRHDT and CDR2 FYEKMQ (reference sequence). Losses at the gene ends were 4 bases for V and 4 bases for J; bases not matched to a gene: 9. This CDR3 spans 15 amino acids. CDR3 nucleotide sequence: TGTGCCAGCAGCTCGCCTTCCTCAGGGGGCTATGGCTACACCTTC. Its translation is CASSSPSSGGYGYTF.

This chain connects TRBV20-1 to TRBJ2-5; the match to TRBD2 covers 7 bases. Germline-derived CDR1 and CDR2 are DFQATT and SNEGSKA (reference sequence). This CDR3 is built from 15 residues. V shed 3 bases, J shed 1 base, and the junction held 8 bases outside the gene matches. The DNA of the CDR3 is TGCAGTGCTAGCCGCTCGGGGGGTCGCCAAGAGACCCAGTACTTC. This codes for CSASRSGGRQETQYF.

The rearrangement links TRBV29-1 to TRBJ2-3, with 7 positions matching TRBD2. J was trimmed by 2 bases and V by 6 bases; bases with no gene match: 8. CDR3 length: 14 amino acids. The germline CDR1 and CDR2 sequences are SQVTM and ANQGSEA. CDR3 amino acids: CSVAAGTATDTQYF. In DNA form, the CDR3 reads TGCAGCGTCGCAGCGGGAACGGCCACAGATACGCAGTATTTT.

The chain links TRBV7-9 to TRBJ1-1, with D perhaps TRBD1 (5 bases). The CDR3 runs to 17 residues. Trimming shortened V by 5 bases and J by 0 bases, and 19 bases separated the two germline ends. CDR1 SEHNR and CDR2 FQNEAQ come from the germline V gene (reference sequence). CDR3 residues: CASSPDSTSIMNTEAFF. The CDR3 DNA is TGTGCCAGCAGCCCCGACAGTACTTCCATTATGAACACTGAAGCTTTCTTT.

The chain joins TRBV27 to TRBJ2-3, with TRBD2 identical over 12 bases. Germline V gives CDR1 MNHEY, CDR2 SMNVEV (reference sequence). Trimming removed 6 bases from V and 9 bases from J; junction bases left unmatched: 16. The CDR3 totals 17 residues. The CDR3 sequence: CASRKPRASGGAGTQYF. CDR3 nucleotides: TGTGCCAGCAGAAAACCCCGGGCTAGCGGGGGGGCGGGGACGCAGTATTTT.

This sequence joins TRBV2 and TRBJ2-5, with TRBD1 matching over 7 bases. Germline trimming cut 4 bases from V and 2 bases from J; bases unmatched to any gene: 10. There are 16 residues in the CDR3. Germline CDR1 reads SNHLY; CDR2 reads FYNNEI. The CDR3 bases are TGTGCCAGCAGTGGCGCCAACAGGGGCGTTCAAGAGACCCAGTACTTC. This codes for CASSGANRGVQETQYF.

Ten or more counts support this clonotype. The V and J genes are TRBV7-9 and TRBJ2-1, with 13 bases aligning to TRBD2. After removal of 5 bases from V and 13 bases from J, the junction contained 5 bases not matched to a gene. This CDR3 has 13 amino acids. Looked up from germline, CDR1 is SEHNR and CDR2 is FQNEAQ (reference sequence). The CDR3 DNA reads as TGTGCCAGCAGCGAGACTAGCGGGAGGAAACAGTTCTTC. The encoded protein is CASSETSGRKQFF. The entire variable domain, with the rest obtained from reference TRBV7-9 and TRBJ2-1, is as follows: DTGVSQNPRHKITKRGQNVTFRCDPISEHNRLYWYRQTLGQGPEFLTYFQNEAQLEKSRLLSDRFSAERPKGSFSTLEIQRTEQGDSAMYLCASSETSGRKQFFGPGTRLTVL.

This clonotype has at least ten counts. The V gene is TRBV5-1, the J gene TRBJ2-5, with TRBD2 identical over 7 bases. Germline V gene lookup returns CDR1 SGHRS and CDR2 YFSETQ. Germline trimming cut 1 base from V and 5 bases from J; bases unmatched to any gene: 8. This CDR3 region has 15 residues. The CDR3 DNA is TGCGCCAGCAGCTTGCGGTCTAGCGGTCCGGAGACCCAGTACTTC. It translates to CASSLRSSGPETQYF.

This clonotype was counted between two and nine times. The CDR3 loop reads CASRRLREPLHF. DNA of the CDR3: TGTGCCAGCAGACGACTACGGGAACCCCTCCACTTT. The chain has TRBV27 and TRBJ1-6; D remains ambiguous. CDR3 size: 12 residues. Germline V CDR1 and CDR2: MNHEY, SMNVEV (reference sequence). V was cut by 6 bases and J by 12 bases, with 12 bases left in between.

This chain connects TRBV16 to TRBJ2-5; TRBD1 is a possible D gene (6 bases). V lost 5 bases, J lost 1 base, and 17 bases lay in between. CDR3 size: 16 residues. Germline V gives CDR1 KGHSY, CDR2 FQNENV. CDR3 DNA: TGTGCCAGCAGCTCCAGACAGGACCGACCCCAAGAGACCCAGTACTTC. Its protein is CASSSRQDRPQETQYF. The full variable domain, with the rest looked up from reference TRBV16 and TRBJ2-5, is GEEVAQTPKHLVRGEGQKAKLYCAPIKGHSYVFWYQQVLKNEFKFLISFQNENVFDETGMPKERFSAKCLPNSPCSLEIQATKLEDSAVYFCASSSRQDRPQETQYFGPGTRLLVL.

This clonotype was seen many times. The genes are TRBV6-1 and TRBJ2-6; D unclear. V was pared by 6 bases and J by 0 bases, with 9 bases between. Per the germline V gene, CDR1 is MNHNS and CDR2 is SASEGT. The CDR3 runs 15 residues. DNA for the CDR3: TGTGCCAGCAGGGACGATTACTCTGGGGCCAACGTCCTGACTTTC. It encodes CASRDDYSGANVLTF.

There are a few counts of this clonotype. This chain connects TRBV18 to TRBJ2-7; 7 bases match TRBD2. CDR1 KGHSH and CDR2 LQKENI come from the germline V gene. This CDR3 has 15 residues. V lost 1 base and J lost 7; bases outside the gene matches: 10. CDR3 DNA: TGTGCCAGCTCACCACAATCGGGGGGTAAAGGGGAGCAGTACGTC. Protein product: CASSPQSGGKGEQYV.

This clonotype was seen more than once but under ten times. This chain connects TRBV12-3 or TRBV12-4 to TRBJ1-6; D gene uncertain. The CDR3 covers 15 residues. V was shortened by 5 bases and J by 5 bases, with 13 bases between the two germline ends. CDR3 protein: CASSLRGQDNSPLHF. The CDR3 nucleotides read TGTGCCAGCAGTCTGCGAGGGCAGGATAATTCACCCCTCCACTTT.

In nucleotides, the CDR3 is TGTGCCTGGAGCCGAGAAGGGGATTCAAGGGCTTTCTTT. Translation gives CAWSREGDSRAFF. J is TRBJ1-1 and V is TRBV30; D is possibly TRBD1 (5 bases). The V and J ends lost 3 bases and 11 bases respectively, with 19 bases between them. This CDR3 is built from 13 residues. Looked up from germline, CDR1 is GTSNPN and CDR2 is SVGIG (reference sequence).

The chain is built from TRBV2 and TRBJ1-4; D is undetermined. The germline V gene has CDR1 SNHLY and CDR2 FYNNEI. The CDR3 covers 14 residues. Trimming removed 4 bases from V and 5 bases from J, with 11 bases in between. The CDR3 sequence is CASSGGRINEKLFF. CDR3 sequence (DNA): TGTGCCAGCAGTGGAGGACGGATAAATGAAAAACTGTTTTTT.

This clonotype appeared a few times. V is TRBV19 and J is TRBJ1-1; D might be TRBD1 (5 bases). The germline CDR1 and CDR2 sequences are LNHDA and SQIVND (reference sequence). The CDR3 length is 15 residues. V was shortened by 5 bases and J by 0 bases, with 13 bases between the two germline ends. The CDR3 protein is CASSFDSKMNTEAFF. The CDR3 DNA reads TGTGCCAGTAGTTTCGACAGTAAGATGAACACTGAAGCTTTCTTT.

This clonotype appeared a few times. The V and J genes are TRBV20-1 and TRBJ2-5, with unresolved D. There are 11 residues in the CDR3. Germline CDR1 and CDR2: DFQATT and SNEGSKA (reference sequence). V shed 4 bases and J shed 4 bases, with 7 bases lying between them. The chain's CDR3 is CSATPPETQYF. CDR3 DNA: TGCAGTGCTACCCCCCCAGAGACCCAGTACTTC.

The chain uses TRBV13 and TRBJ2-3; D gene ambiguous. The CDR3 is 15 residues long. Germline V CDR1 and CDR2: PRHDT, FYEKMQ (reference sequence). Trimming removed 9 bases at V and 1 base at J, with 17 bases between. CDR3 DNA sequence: TGTGCCAGTAGTACCCCTCAAGTCGGCACAGATACGCAGTATTTT. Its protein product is CASSTPQVGTDTQYF.

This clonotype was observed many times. CDR3 nucleotides: TGCAGCGTTGCCCTTCGGGATTACGGGCAGCAGTACTTC. This codes for CSVALRDYGQQYF. The V call is TRBV29-1, the J call TRBJ2-7; D is possibly TRBD2 (5 bases). This CDR3 contains 13 residues. Germline CDR1 reads SQVTM; CDR2 reads ANQGSEA. Trimming pared 4 bases from V and 8 bases from J, leaving 18 bases between.

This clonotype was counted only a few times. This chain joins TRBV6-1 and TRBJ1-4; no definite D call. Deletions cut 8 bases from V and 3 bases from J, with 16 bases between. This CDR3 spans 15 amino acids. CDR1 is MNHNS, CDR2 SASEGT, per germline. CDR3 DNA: TGTGCCAGCTCATCCCTCGGACGGCCTAATGAAAAACTGTTTTTT. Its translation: CASSSLGRPNEKLFF.